This T cell receptor beta chain was captured by sequencing in a study of blood T cell repertoires in COVID-19. About the research overall: Whether acute or convalescent, the COVID-19 samples came from the United States, Italy and Spain. Sources were T cells, B-cell-depleted T cells, or PBMCs; the material itself was cDNA or gDNA.

In the source study's methods: Reference gene primer amplification yielded estimated nucleated cell counts. TCRdb's table, derived via immunoSEQ multiplex PCR, lists solely in-frame clones and lacks some. V, J and clone size are taken as reported in that table, and D and trimming were inferred from the DNA itself. This sample has around 110,000 clones, with 70% to 90% found just once. The germline V gene has CDR1 MNHEY and CDR2 SVGAGI. V trimming: 2 bases; J trimming: 4 bases; junction bases outside the gene matches: 6. This CDR3 comprises 16 residues. Sequenced material: peripheral blood. The TCR was taken from a man in his thirties or forties with acute or convalescent COVID-19. V gene TRBV6-5 combines with J gene TRBJ2-5, with 11 positions matching TRBD2. The DNA of the CDR3 is TGTGCCAGCAGTTACCCTAGCGGGGGGTTTGGAGAGACCCAGTACTTC. Protein sequence: CASSYPSGGFGETQYF.